Presented here are 15 T cell receptor beta chains from one specimen sequenced in a study of T cells after yellow fever vaccination. TCRdb recomputed calls from the 5' RACE reads with MiXCR, one row per CDR3 protein. Of more than 95,000 distinct CDR3 sequences in the sample, around 7.4% were seen once. Sample: CD4+ T cells sorted from PBMCs, taken approximately 11 days after the first yellow fever vaccination. These receptors were collected from a man aged 18 to 35 who received the YFV17D yellow fever vaccine.

This clonotype has a count of ten or more. The V and J genes are TRBV9 and TRBJ2-3; unclear D gene. Germline V lookup: CDR1 SGDLS, CDR2 YYNGEE. The CDR3 spans 13 residues. Trimming removed 3 bases at V and 4 bases at J, with 9 bases between. CDR3 protein: CASSAYVPDTQYF. In DNA form, the CDR3 reads TGTGCCAGCAGCGCCTACGTACCAGATACGCAGTATTTT. The entire variable domain, with the rest obtained from reference TRBV9 and TRBJ2-3, is as follows: DSGVTQTPKHLITATGQRVTLRCSPRSGDLSVYWYQQSLDQGLQFLIQYYNGEERAKGNILERFSAQQFPDLHSELNLSSLELGDSALYFCASSAYVPDTQYFGPGTRLTVL.

The rearrangement links TRBV7-3 to TRBJ2-2; perhaps D is TRBD1 or TRBD2 (6 bases each). The CDR3 runs 15 residues. Germline V gene sequence: CDR1 SGHTA, CDR2 FQGTGA. V was shortened by 5 bases and J by 4 bases, with 14 bases between the two germline ends. CDR3 DNA: TGTGCCAGCAGCAATACAGGGAGGTCCACCGGGGAGCTGTTTTTT. Its protein product is CASSNTGRSTGELFF.

On this clonotype: One end of the junction varies from germline; a read error may be responsible. The V call is TRBV4-3, the J call TRBJ2-1; 8 bases are shared with TRBD2. The V gene's germline CDR1 is LGHNA and CDR2 YSLEER. The CDR3 runs to 15 residues. The CDR3 DNA is TGCGCCAGCAGCCTTAGCGGGGACTCCTATAATGAGCATTTCTTC. Its translation: CASSLSGDSYNEHFF.

In this sample, this clonotype turned up many times. The chain has TRBV7-8 and TRBJ2-7, with TRBD1 identical over 10 bases. The J segment lost 2 bases and the V segment lost 3 bases, leaving 1 base of the junction unmatched. Looked up from germline, CDR1 is SGHVS and CDR2 is FQNEAQ. CDR3 length: 14 residues. The CDR3 here is CASSLGTGAYEQYV. The DNA for the CDR3 is TGTGCCAGCAGCTTGGGGACAGGGGCCTACGAGCAGTACGTC.

In the case of this clonotype: Possible read error: a much larger clone is one base away. This chain connects TRBV7-2 to TRBJ1-2; TRBD1 might be the D (6 bases). CDR1 SGHTA and CDR2 FQGNSA come from the germline V gene. Trimming stripped 8 bases from V and 4 bases from J, with 14 bases between. The CDR3 is 13 amino acids. The CDR3 nucleotides read TGTGCCAGCCGCCCAGGACAGTTCTATGGCTACACCTTC. Its translation is CASRPGQFYGYTF.

This chain uses TRBV28 with TRBJ1-2; perhaps TRBD1 as D (5 bases). Trimming shortened V by 8 bases and J by 8 bases, and 24 bases separated the two germline ends. There are 15 residues in the CDR3. CDR1 and CDR2 from the germline V gene are MDHEN and SYDVKM. Written as DNA, the CDR3 is TGTGCCAGCGGCAATACCGGGACGCGGTACGTGGGCTACACCTTC. This encodes CASGNTGTRYVGYTF.

This clonotype has at least ten counts. J is TRBJ1-5 and V is TRBV4-1, with 9 bases lining up with TRBD1. Per germline, CDR1 MGHRA and CDR2 YSYEKL. V dropped 1 base and J dropped 5; count of bases not matched to a gene: 9. CDR3 length: 17 residues. Here the CDR3 DNA reads TGCGCCAGCAGCCAAGGGGTAGGACAGGGGAGAGATCAGCCCCAGCATTTT. It translates to CASSQGVGQGRDQPQHF.

Worth noting for this clonotype: This may be a read error: a much more frequent sequence differs by one nucleotide. This chain connects TRBV2 to TRBJ1-1; no clear D. Germline V gene lookup returns CDR1 SNHLY and CDR2 FYNNEI. V dropped 3 bases and J dropped 7 bases, with 9 bases sitting between them. CDR3 length: 12 residues. The CDR3 protein is CASSDPVSEAFF. The CDR3 coding sequence is TGTGCCAGCAGTGACCCGGTCAGTGAAGCTTTCTTT.

This clonotype was seen repeatedly, ten times or more. The chain uses TRBV6-5 and TRBJ1-2; D is unresolved. CDR1 MNHEY and CDR2 SVGAGI come from the germline V gene. With 1 base removed from V and 8 bases from J, the gap between germline ends came to 8 bases. The length of the CDR3 is 12 residues. This CDR3 reads CASSYWGRGYTF. DNA of the CDR3: TGTGCCAGCAGTTACTGGGGTAGGGGCTACACCTTC.

This clonotype was seen at least ten times. V is TRBV19 and J is TRBJ2-5; perhaps TRBD1 as D (6 bases). V was clipped by 4 bases and J by 7 bases, with 13 bases between them. Germline CDR1 LNHDA, CDR2 SQIVND (reference sequence). The length of the CDR3 is 13 residues. This CDR3 reads CASSTQDSLTQYF. The CDR3 DNA reads TGTGCCAGTAGTACCCAGGACAGTCTGACCCAGTACTTC.

This clonotype was recorded at least ten times. The V call is TRBV10-3, the J call TRBJ1-1, with 8 bases aligning to TRBD1. The J segment lost 3 bases and the V segment lost 8 bases, leaving 5 bases of the junction unmatched. Germline V gene lookup returns CDR1 ENHRY and CDR2 SYGVKD. The CDR3 length is 13 residues. CDR3 sequence: CAIAGGWDTEAFF. The CDR3 coding sequence is TGTGCCATCGCAGGGGGCTGGGACACTGAAGCTTTCTTT.

In this sample, this clonotype turned up many times. V is TRBV6-2 or TRBV6-3 and J is TRBJ1-5; 7 nucleotides agree with TRBD1. After removal of 8 bases from V and 3 bases from J, the junction contained 7 bases not matched to a gene. The CDR3 contains 14 residues. Germline V lookup: CDR1 MNHEY, CDR2 SVGEGT. The chain's CDR3 is CASGAGGSNQPQHF. The CDR3 bases are TGTGCCAGCGGAGCAGGGGGGTCCAATCAGCCCCAGCATTTT.

The V gene is TRBV13, the J gene TRBJ2-1; 7 nucleotides match TRBD1. The CDR3 contains 12 residues. The junction had 4 bases not matched to a gene; V was cut back by 2 bases and J by 12 bases. Germline V gene data show CDR1 as PRHDT and CDR2 as FYEKMQ (reference sequence). The CDR3 loop is CASSLPRTGQFF. In DNA form, the CDR3 reads TGTGCCAGCAGCTTACCCCGGACAGGGCAGTTCTTC.

This clonotype was seen at least ten times. This chain joins TRBV10-3 and TRBJ2-6; no clear D. The V end was cut by 10 bases, the J end by 1 base, with 14 bases between. CDR3 size: 15 residues. The germline gives CDR1 ENHRY, CDR2 SYGVKD. The CDR3 sequence is CASRPQLSGANVLTF. CDR3 DNA sequence: TGTGCCAGCAGACCACAGTTGTCTGGGGCCAACGTCCTGACTTTC.

Comments on this clonotype: Being one base from a much bigger clone, this may be a read error. This rearrangement joins TRBV19 to TRBJ2-1, with a weak D call TRBD1 (6 bases). CDR1 is LNHDA, CDR2 SQIVND, per germline (reference sequence). The V and J ends lost 3 bases and 9 bases respectively, with 18 bases between them. CDR3 length equals 15 residues. The DNA of the CDR3 is TGTGCCAGTAGTATTCGATCGGTTAGGGGGATTGAGCAGTTCTTC. Translation: CASSIRSVRGIEQFF.